These 23 T cell receptor beta chains originate from one sample sequenced in a study of cytomegalovirus exposure and HLA in healthy donors. This table comes from immunoSEQ multiplex PCR, and its TCRdb copy is limited to in-frame clones, with some not included. This sample yields fewer than 200,000 clones, of which roughly 80% are seen a single time; approximately 2.9% belongs to the top ten. Specimen: PBMCs. These receptors were obtained from a woman aged 18 to 35 in good health and CMV-seropositive.

This clone was seen ten or more times. The gene calls are TRBV6-4 and TRBJ2-3, with 7 bases fitting TRBD2. The CDR3 consists of 15 residues. Per germline, CDR1 MRHNA and CDR2 SNTAGT. The V segment lost 3 bases and the J segment 0 bases; nucleotides outside the gene matches: 3. CDR3 in amino acids: CASSEEAGSTDTQYF. CDR3 DNA sequence: TGTGCCAGCAGTGAGGAAGCGGGAAGCACAGATACGCAGTATTTT.

This chain links TRBV18 with TRBJ2-1; possible D gene TRBD2, 6 bases. Trimming removed 3 bases at V and 7 bases at J, with 16 bases between. The CDR3 consists of 15 residues. The germline V gene encodes CDR1 KGHSH and CDR2 LQKENI. CDR3 in amino acids: CASSPLIGGDNEQFF. DNA of the CDR3: TGTGCCAGCTCACCCCTAATCGGAGGGGATAATGAGCAGTTCTTC.

The V call is TRBV9, the J call TRBJ2-2; 10 bases are shared with TRBD2. The V segment lost 3 bases and the J segment 0 bases; nucleotides outside the gene matches: 2. Germline-derived CDR1 and CDR2 are SGDLS and YYNGEE. The CDR3 totals 16 residues. The CDR3 nucleotides are TGTGCCAGCAGCGAAGCGGGGGGGTCGAACACCGGGGAGCTGTTTTTT. This codes for CASSEAGGSNTGELFF.

V gene TRBV18 combines with J gene TRBJ1-2; tentatively, D is TRBD1 (5 bases). This CDR3 contains 13 residues. V was clipped by 3 bases and J by 3 bases, with 8 bases between them. In germline, CDR1 is KGHSH, CDR2 LQKENI. This chain's CDR3 is CASSPRDYYGYTF. The DNA for the CDR3 is TGTGCCAGCTCACCCAGGGACTACTATGGCTACACCTTC.

Note on this clone: The junction shows a germline mismatch at one end, possibly a read error. The chain recombines TRBV18 with TRBJ2-2, with D possibly being TRBD1 (5 bases). The germline V gene encodes CDR1 KGHSH and CDR2 LQKENI. This CDR3 is 15 amino acids long. The CDR3 reads CASSPQDGHTGELFF. The CDR3 nucleotides read TGTGCCAGCTCGCCACAGGATGGGCACACCGGGGAGCTGTTTTTT.

The chain has TRBV29-1 and TRBJ2-7; D is possibly TRBD2 (5 bases). This CDR3 region has 9 residues. Germline-derived CDR1 and CDR2 are SQVTM and ANQGSEA. CDR3 region: CRRALEQYF. For the CDR3, the DNA is TGCAGGAGGGCACTCGAGCAGTACTTC.

The chain combines TRBV5-6 with TRBJ1-1, with 11 positions matching TRBD1. Germline V lookup: CDR1 SGHDT, CDR2 YYEEEE. This CDR3 spans 13 amino acids. Germline trimming cut 4 bases from V and 11 bases from J; bases unmatched to any gene: 7. CDR3 DNA sequence: TGTGCCAGCAGCCCCCCGGGACAGGGGGTCGCTTTCTTT. It specifies CASSPPGQGVAFF.

V gene TRBV2 combines with J gene TRBJ2-5, with TRBD2 matching 8 bases. The CDR3 contains 13 residues. Germline loops: CDR1 SNHLY, CDR2 FYNNEI. Trimming cost V 7 bases and J 5 bases; bases outside gene matches: 6. The CDR3 protein is CASTRTSWETQYF. The DNA for the CDR3 is TGTGCCAGCACTAGGACTAGCTGGGAGACCCAGTACTTC.

The chain combines TRBV6-5 with TRBJ1-1; the match to TRBD1 covers 7 bases. The CDR3 runs 14 residues. Trimming removed 6 bases from V and 1 base from J; junction bases left unmatched: 5. Germline V lookup: CDR1 MNHEY, CDR2 SVGAGI. DNA of the CDR3: TGTGCCAGCAGCCTAACAGGGGCGAACACTGAAGCTTTCTTT. Encoded protein: CASSLTGANTEAFF.

The chain recombines TRBV29-1 with TRBJ2-3; no definite D call. V was clipped by 5 bases and J by 3 bases, with 15 bases between them. The germline gives CDR1 SQVTM, CDR2 ANQGSEA. This CDR3 has 14 amino acids. Written as DNA, the CDR3 is TGCAGCGTTCGGCCCCAATTCGGGACAGATACGCAGTATTTT. This codes for CSVRPQFGTDTQYF.

In its sample, this clone was seen once. The rearrangement uses TRBV18 and TRBJ1-2; TRBD1 is a possible D gene (5 bases). This CDR3 region has 14 residues. V lost 1 base and J 8 bases, leaving 14 bases between the germline ends. Germline CDR1 KGHSH, CDR2 LQKENI. CDR3 DNA sequence: TGTGCCAGCTCACCACTAGGGCAGGGTCAAGGCTACACCTTC. It encodes CASSPLGQGQGYTF. The variable domain in full, completed from reference TRBV18 and TRBJ1-2, reads NAGVMQNPRHLVRRRGQEARLRCSPMKGHSHVYWYRQLPEEGLKFMVYLQKENIIDESGMPKERFSAEFPKEGPSILRIQQVVRGDSAAYFCASSPLGQGQGYTFGSGTRLTVV.

The CDR3 loop is CASSFQSAAYEQYF. CDR3 DNA sequence: TGCGCCAGCAGCTTCCAGTCCGCAGCCTACGAGCAGTACTTC. The V call is TRBV5-1, the J call TRBJ2-7; D not certain. The V end lost 2 bases, the J end lost 2 bases, and 11 bases lay between the germline ends. This CDR3 is built from 14 residues. The V gene's germline CDR1 is SGHRS and CDR2 YFSETQ.

The chain joins TRBV19 to TRBJ1-2; no reliable D call. Germline values: CDR1 LNHDA, CDR2 SQIVND (reference sequence). Trimming took off 8 bases at V and 4 bases at J, with 11 bases between the two ends. The CDR3 consists of 12 residues. The CDR3 sequence: CASFEEIYGYTF. CDR3 in DNA: TGTGCCAGTTTCGAGGAGATCTATGGCTACACCTTC. The whole variable domain, filled in from reference TRBV19 and TRBJ1-2, reads DGGITQSPKYLFRKEGQNVTLSCEQNLNHDAMYWYRQDPGQGLRLIYYSQIVNDFQKGDIAEGYSVSREKKESFPLTVTSAQKNPTAFYLCASFEEIYGYTFGSGTRLTVV.

The V and J genes are TRBV7-2 and TRBJ2-7, with D perhaps matching TRBD2 (5 bases). V gave up 1 base and J gave up 0 bases, with 10 bases separating them. This CDR3 region has 15 residues. Germline V lookup: CDR1 SGHTA, CDR2 FQGNSA. The CDR3 protein is CASSLGGSSSYEQYF. CDR3 sequence (DNA): TGTGCCAGCAGCTTAGGAGGGTCTAGCTCCTACGAGCAGTACTTC. The whole variable domain, filled in from reference TRBV7-2 and TRBJ2-7, reads GAGVSQSPSNKVTEKGKDVELRCDPISGHTALYWYRQSLGQGLEFLIYFQGNSAPDKSGLPSDRFSAERTGGSVSTLTIQRTQQEDSAVYLCASSLGGSSSYEQYFGPGTRLTVT.

This clone was counted once. The chain uses TRBV18 and TRBJ2-5; D might be TRBD1 (6 bases). CDR3 length: 14 residues. The germline V gene has CDR1 KGHSH and CDR2 LQKENI. Trimming removed 2 bases at V and 4 bases at J, with 11 bases between. The CDR3 region has the DNA TGTGCCAGCTCACCATCGACAGGAGCAGAGACCCAGTACTTC. This sequence encodes CASSPSTGAETQYF.

V and J are TRBV7-2 and TRBJ1-4; TRBD1 matches 10 bases. Germline values: CDR1 SGHTA, CDR2 FQGNSA. This CDR3 contains 13 residues. V shed 2 bases, J shed 13 bases, and the junction held 4 bases outside the gene matches. Here the CDR3 DNA reads TGTGCCAGCAGCTTAAGGGGACAGGGGCGACTGTTTTTT. Translated: CASSLRGQGRLFF.

The rearrangement uses TRBV9 and TRBJ2-7; maybe TRBD1 (6 bases). The germline V gene encodes CDR1 SGDLS and CDR2 YYNGEE. The germline V and J ends were trimmed by 0 bases and 2 bases, with 9 bases remaining between them. The CDR3 is 14 residues long. Written as DNA, the CDR3 is TGTGCCAGCAGCGTAGACAGGGCGACCTACGAGCAGTACTTC. It translates to CASSVDRATYEQYF.

The rearrangement uses TRBV15 and TRBJ2-3; D unclear. In germline, CDR1 is LNHNV, CDR2 YYDKDF (reference sequence). The V and J ends lost 4 bases and 0 bases respectively, with 5 bases between them. The CDR3 length is 13 residues. CDR3 sequence: CATSKTSTDTQYF. The CDR3 DNA reads as TGTGCCACCAGCAAGACAAGCACAGATACGCAGTATTTT.

This clone was seen just once. The V gene is TRBV7-9, the J gene TRBJ1-3; 7 nucleotides match TRBD1. With 4 bases clipped from V and 6 bases from J, the junction kept 15 bases outside the gene matches. Germline V CDR1 and CDR2: SEHNR, FQNEAQ (reference sequence). CDR3 size: 17 residues. CDR3 in amino acids: CASSSVLLTGLENTIYF. Written as DNA, the CDR3 is TGTGCCAGCAGCTCCGTCCTTTTGACAGGGTTGGAAAACACCATATATTTT.

The chain is built from TRBV2 and TRBJ2-1, with 9 bases aligning to TRBD2. The CDR3 spans 15 residues. CDR1 and CDR2 (germline): SNHLY, FYNNEI. J lost 8 bases, V lost 4 bases, and 9 bases had no gene match. The CDR3 DNA reads TGTGCCAGCAGTGTGGGACTAGCTTCGGTCGATGAGCAGTTCTTC. Residues: CASSVGLASVDEQFF.

The V gene is TRBV7-9, the J gene TRBJ1-2; 9 nucleotides align to TRBD1. This CDR3 region has 14 residues. Germline lookup yields CDR1 SEHNR and CDR2 FQNEAQ (reference sequence). The CDR3 sequence: CVLGTGRVWNGYTF. CDR3 in DNA: TGTGTTTTAGGGACAGGGAGGGTTTGGAATGGCTACACCTTC.

This clone was recorded only once. CDR3 residues: CASRVNLDRRTEAFF. The CDR3 bases are TGTGCCAGCAGGGTTAATCTTGACCGGCGGACTGAAGCTTTCTTT. This chain connects TRBV11-1 to TRBJ1-1, with no clear D. Per the germline V gene, CDR1 is SGHAT and CDR2 is FQDESV (reference sequence). The CDR3 covers 15 residues. Trimming left V 6 bases short and J 5 bases short, with 19 bases between.

V usage is TRBV16 and J usage is TRBJ1-5; TRBD1 matches at 9 bases. Germline V gene lookup returns CDR1 KGHSY and CDR2 FQNENV. The CDR3 consists of 20 residues. After removal of 2 bases from V and 2 bases from J, the junction contained 16 bases not matched to a gene. Written as DNA, the CDR3 is TGTGCCAGCAGCCAAGCCGGGGACAGGGTGGGACGATGGGGCAATCAGCCCCAGCATTTT. Protein product: CASSQAGDRVGRWGNQPQHF.